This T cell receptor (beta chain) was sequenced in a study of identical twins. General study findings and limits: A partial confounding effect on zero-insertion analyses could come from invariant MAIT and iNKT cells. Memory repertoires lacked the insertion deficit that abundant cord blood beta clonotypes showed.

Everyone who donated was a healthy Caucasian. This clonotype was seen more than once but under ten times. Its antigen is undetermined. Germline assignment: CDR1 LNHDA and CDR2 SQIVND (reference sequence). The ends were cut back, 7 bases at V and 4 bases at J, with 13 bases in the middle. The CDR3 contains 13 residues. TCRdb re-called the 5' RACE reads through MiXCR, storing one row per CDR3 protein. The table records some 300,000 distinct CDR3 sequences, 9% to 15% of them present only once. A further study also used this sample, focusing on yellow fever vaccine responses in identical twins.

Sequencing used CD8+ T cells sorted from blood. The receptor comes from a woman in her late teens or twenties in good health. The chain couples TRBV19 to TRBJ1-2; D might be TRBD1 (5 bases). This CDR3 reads CASIPLRGYGYTF. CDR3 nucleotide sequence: TGTGCCAGTATCCCCCTTAGGGGCTATGGCTACACCTTC.